The 5 T cell receptor beta chains presented below share a single source sample, sequenced in a study of fetal regulatory T cell absence and autoimmunity. Profiled with immunoSEQ multiplex PCR; TCRdb holds only in-frame clones, not every one. The table has around 100,000 clones, roughly 78% seen once; the top ten hold 1.5% to 2%. The material sequenced was pancreas tissue. The receptors shown here come from a male donor with IPEX syndrome.

The CDR3 region is CASSLGALAGPGELFF. CDR3 bases: TGTGCCAGCAGCTTAGGAGCGCTAGCGGGACCCGGGGAGCTGTTTTTT. The rearrangement joins TRBV7-6 to TRBJ2-2; TRBD2 matches 9 bases. This CDR3 is 16 amino acids long. Per germline, CDR1 SGHVS and CDR2 FNYEAQ. J was trimmed by 6 bases and V by 1 base; bases with no gene match: 6.

This clone was seen a single time. This chain connects TRBV10-3 to TRBJ2-7, with D tentatively TRBD1 (5 bases). Trimming pared 7 bases from V and 2 bases from J, leaving 18 bases between. The CDR3 is 15 residues long. The V gene's germline CDR1 is ENHRY and CDR2 SYGVKD. This CDR3 reads CAINPGRSWAYEQYF. The CDR3 coding sequence is TGTGCCATCAACCCAGGGCGTTCATGGGCCTACGAGCAGTACTTC.

Concerning this clone: The sample carries other DNA sequences with the same CDR3. The chain recombines TRBV7-6 with TRBJ2-1; no clear D. Germline CDR1 SGHVS, CDR2 FNYEAQ. The CDR3 extends over 12 amino acids. The V end lost 1 base, the J end lost 3 bases, and 1 base lay between the germline ends. In nucleotides, the CDR3 is TGTGCCAGCAGCTTAGGCTACAATGAGCAGTTCTTC. Translated: CASSLGYNEQFF.

The rearrangement joins TRBV6-5 to TRBJ2-7; TRBD1 aligns across 11 bases. Germline CDR1 MNHEY, CDR2 SVGAGI. The CDR3 sequence is 16 residues long. V lost 0 bases and J lost 4; bases outside the gene matches: 5. The CDR3 DNA reads TGTGCCAGCAGTTACTCGATCGGGACAGGGGGTTACGAGCAGTACTTC. It translates to CASSYSIGTGGYEQYF.

The chain joins TRBV5-6 to TRBJ2-5; a weak D match, TRBD2 (7 bases). The V end lost 0 bases, the J end lost 4 bases, and 10 bases lay between the germline ends. CDR1 and CDR2 (germline): SGHDT, YYEEEE. The length of the CDR3 is 14 residues. CDR3 protein: CASSLEGGGETQYF. The CDR3 region has the DNA TGTGCCAGCAGCTTGGAGGGAGGGGGAGAGACCCAGTACTTC.